A single TCR beta chain is shown here with its context. These data come from a study of human T cells and chemical hapten exposure. MiXCR, run by TCRdb on the RACE reads, gives a single entry per CDR3 protein. This table has about 31,000 distinct CDR3 sequences, about 7.2% appearing once. Time point specified: healthy volunteer bleed at 2 weeks. Total RNA extraction was carried out from unfractionated whole blood. The CDR3 is made up of 13 amino acids. V was cut by 0 bases and J by 9 bases, with 12 bases left in between. Germline V gives CDR1 SGHDT, CDR2 YYEEEE. J is TRBJ1-1 and V is TRBV5-6; tentatively, D is TRBD1 (5 bases). Sequences were obtained from whole blood. The source of this sequence is a human donor in good health. Some clones in this sample may be carry-over from other donors' samples. The CDR3 coding sequence is TGTGCCAGCAGCTTGGGTCAAGGGACGAAAGCTTTCTTT. Translation: CASSLGQGTKAFF.